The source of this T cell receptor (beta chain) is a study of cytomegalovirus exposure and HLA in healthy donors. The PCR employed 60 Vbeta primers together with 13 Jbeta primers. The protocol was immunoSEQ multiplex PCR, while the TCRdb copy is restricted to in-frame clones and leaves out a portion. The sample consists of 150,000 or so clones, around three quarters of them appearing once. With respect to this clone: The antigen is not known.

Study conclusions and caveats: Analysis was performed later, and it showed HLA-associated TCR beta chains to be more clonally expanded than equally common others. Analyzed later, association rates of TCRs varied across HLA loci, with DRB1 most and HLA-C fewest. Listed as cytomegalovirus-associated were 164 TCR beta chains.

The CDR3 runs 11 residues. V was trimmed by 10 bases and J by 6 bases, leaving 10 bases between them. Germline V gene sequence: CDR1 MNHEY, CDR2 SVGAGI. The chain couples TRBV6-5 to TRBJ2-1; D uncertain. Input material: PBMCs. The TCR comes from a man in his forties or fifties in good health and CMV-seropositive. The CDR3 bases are TGTGCCACTACAGCTCTCAATGAGCAGTTCTTC. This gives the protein CATTALNEQFF.